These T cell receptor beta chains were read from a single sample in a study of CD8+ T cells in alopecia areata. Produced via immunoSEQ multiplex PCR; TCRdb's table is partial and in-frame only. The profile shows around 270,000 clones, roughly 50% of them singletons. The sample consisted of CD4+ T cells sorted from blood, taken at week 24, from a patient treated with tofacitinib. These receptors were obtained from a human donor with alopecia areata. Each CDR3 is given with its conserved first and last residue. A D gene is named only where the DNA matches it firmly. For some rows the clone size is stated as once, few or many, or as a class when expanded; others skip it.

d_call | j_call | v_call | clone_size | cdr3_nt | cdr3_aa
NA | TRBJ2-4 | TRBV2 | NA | TGTGCCAGCAGCTTTGACATAGCCAAAAACATTCAGTACTTC | CASSFDIAKNIQYF
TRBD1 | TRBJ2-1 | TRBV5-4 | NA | TGTGCCAGCAGCTCCCCCCAGGGGGATTACCTCGGTGAGCAGTTCTTC | CASSSPQGDYLGEQFF
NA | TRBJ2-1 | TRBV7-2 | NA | TGTGCCAGCAGCAAGGGCCTAAGCTCCTACAATGAGCAGTTCTTC | CASSKGLSSYNEQFF
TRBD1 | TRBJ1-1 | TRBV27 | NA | TGTGCCAGCAGGACCTACAGGGGAGGAGGCACTGAAGCTTTCTTT | CASRTYRGGGTEAFF
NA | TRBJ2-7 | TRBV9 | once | TGTGCCAGCAGTGAGGGACGGAGCTCCTACGAGCAGTACTTC | CASSEGRSSYEQYF
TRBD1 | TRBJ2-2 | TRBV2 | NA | TGTGCCAGCAGGCCGGGACAGGGTTACACCGGGGAGCTGTTTTTT | CASRPGQGYTGELFF
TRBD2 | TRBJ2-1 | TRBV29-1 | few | TGCAGCGTTCCCCTTGGTAGCGGGGGGGCCTCGGGTGAGCAGTTCTTC | CSVPLGSGGASGEQFF
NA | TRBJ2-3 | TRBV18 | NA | TGTGCCAGCTCAATTGGGGATGGCACAGATACGCAGTATTTT | CASSIGDGTDTQYF
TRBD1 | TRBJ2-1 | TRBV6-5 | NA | TGTGCCAGCTCCCGGGACAGCACCTACAATGAGCAGTTCTTC | CASSRDSTYNEQFF
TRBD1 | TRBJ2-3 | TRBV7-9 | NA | TGTGCCAGCAGCTTTCCCCGGGACAGCCCCACAGATACGCAGTATTTT | CASSFPRDSPTDTQYF
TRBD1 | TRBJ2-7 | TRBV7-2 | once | TGTGCCAGCAGCTTAGCCCCGGGGACAGGGGGATACGAGCAGTACTTC | CASSLAPGTGGYEQYF
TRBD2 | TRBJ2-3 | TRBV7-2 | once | TGTGCCAGCAGCTTAGATGGTCTAGCGGGGAGCACAGATACGCAGTATTTT | CASSLDGLAGSTDTQYF
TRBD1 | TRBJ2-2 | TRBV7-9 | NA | TGTGCCAGCAGCTTCCCCGGGGACAGCTACACCGGGGAGCTGTTTTTT | CASSFPGDSYTGELFF
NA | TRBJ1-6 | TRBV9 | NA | TGTGCCAGCAGCGTAGACGGCAGGGATAATTCACCCCTCCACTTT | CASSVDGRDNSPLHF
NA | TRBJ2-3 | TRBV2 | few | TGTGCCAGCGGTGAAGGTAGAACAGGCGGGCCAGATACGCAGTATTTT | CASGEGRTGGPDTQYF
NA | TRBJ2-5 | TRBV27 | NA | TGTGCCAGCAGTCCTCTGACTCTCCGTGAGACCCAGTACTTC | CASSPLTLRETQYF
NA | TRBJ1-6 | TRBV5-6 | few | TGTGCCAGCAGCCCCGGACGGATGTCCTCACCCCTCCACTTT | CASSPGRMSSPLHF
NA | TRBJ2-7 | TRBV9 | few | TGTGCCAACTCTCGACAGGTACGACGCTACGAGCAGTACTTC | CANSRQVRRYEQYF
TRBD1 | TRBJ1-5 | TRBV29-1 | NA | TGCAGCGCTGGAGAGACAGGGGGCACGAATCAGCCCCAGCATTTT | CSAGETGGTNQPQHF
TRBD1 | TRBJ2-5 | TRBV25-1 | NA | TGTGCCAGCAGCCTACATCCCTTGACAGGGGGCGAGACCCAGTACTTC | CASSLHPLTGGETQYF
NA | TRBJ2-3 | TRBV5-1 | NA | TGCGCCAGCAGCCCGGACAGAACAGATACGCAGTATTTT | CASSPDRTDTQYF
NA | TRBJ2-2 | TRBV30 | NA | TGTGCCTGGAGTGTGGGAAGGACCGGGGAGCTGTTTTTT | CAWSVGRTGELFF
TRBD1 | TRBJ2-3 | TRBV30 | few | TGTGCCTGGAGAGCTACCGGACAGGCGAGGAATACGCAGTATTTT | CAWRATGQARNTQYF
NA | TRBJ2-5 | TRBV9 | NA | TGTGCCAGCAGCGATACAGGGCAAGAGACCCAGTACTTC | CASSDTGQETQYF
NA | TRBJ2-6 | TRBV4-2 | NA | TGTGCCAGCAGCCAAGATCCAGTTGCCTCTGGGGCCAACGTCCTGACTTTC | CASSQDPVASGANVLTF
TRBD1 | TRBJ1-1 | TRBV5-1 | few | TGCGCCAGCAGGTCGGACAGGGGTCAGGGGAACACTGAAGCTTTCTTT | CASRSDRGQGNTEAFF
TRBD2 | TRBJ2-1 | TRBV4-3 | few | TGCGCCAGCAGCCAAGGAGGGACTAGGCTAGGTTATGAGCAGTTCTTC | CASSQGGTRLGYEQFF
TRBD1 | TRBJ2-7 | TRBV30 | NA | TGTGCCTGGAGTGTACAGGGGGCGGGCGAGCAGTACTTC | CAWSVQGAGEQYF
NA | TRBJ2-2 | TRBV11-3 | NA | TGTGCCAGCAGCTTAGCAGGGACCGGGGAGCTGTTTTTT | CASSLAGTGELFF
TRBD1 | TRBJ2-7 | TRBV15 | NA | TGTGCCACCAGCAGAAGGGGGACAGGGGGCTACGAGCAGTACTTC | CATSRRGTGGYEQYF
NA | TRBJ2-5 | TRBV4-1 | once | TGCGCCAGCAGCCAAGACCCTAGGCCCCAAGAGACCCAGTACTTC | CASSQDPRPQETQYF
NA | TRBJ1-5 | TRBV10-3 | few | TGTGCCATCAGTGAGGGAAGGGCGAGCAATCAGCCCCAGCATTTT | CAISEGRASNQPQHF
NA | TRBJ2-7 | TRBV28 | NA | TGTGCCAGCAGCCTCGGCTCTCAGCAGTACTTC | CASSLGSQQYF
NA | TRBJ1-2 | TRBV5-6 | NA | TGTGCCAGCAGCTTCAACAGGCGAGATGGCTACACCTTC | CASSFNRRDGYTF
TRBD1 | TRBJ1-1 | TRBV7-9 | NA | TGTGCCAGCAGCTTAGCGGGACAGGATGAAGCTTTCTTT | CASSLAGQDEAFF
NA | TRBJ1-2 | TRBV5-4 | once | TGTGCCAGCAGCGTGGGGACCACGGCCGGCTACACCTTC | CASSVGTTAGYTF
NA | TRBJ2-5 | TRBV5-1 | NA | TGCGCCAGCAGACCGAACCCCCTCATGCAAGAGACCCAGTACTTC | CASRPNPLMQETQYF
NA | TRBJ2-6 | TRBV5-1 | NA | TGCGCCAGCAAGCCCCAGGGCGGTGGGGCCAACGTCCTGACTTTC | CASKPQGGGANVLTF
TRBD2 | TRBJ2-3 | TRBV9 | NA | TGTGCCAGCAGCTACCAATTCCCGGGACTAGGGACGACAGATACGCAGTATTTT | CASSYQFPGLGTTDTQYF
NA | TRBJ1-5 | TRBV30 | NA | TGTGCCTGGAGTATGGTAGGGGTGTATCAGCCCCAGCATTTT | CAWSMVGVYQPQHF
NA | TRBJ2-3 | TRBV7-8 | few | TGTGCCAGCAGCCAGAGCACAGATACGCAGTATTTT | CASSQSTDTQYF
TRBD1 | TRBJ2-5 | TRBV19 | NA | TGTGCCAGTAGTATCGCAGGGGACAGGACCCAAGAGACCCAGTACTTC | CASSIAGDRTQETQYF
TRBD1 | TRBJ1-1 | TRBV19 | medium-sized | TGTGCCAGTAGCCACGGACAGGATAGGACTGAAGCTTTCTTT | CASSHGQDRTEAFF
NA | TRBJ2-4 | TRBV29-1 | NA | TGCAGCGCCCGAGGGGGAGGGAGTAGGGGTTGGGGCAAAAACATTCAGTACTTC | CSARGGGSRGWGKNIQYF
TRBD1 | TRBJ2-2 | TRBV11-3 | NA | TGTGCCAGCAGCCCAGGGCAGGGGGCCACCGGGGAGCTGTTTTTT | CASSPGQGATGELFF
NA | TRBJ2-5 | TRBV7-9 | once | NA | CASSFGAGANF
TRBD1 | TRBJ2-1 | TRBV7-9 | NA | TGTGCCAGCAGCCGTCCCGGGACAGGGGTTGAGCAGTTCTTC | CASSRPGTGVEQFF
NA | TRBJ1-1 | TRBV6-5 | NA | TGTGCCAGCAGTTACTCAATTAACAGTAACACTGAAGCTTTCTTT | CASSYSINSNTEAFF